These 8 T cell receptor beta chains came from one sample sequenced in a study of blood T cell repertoires in COVID-19. Method: immunoSEQ multiplex PCR; TCRdb's copy keeps in-frame clones and lacks some. The sample includes around 290,000 clones, about 89% seen only once; the top ten take roughly 5%. Material: peripheral blood. The origin of the receptors is a man between 35 and 55 years old with acute or convalescent COVID-19.

The chain links TRBV27 to TRBJ2-7; D may be TRBD2 (5 bases). CDR3 size: 14 residues. Trimming cost V 2 bases and J 0 bases, with 8 bases left between them. CDR1 is MNHEY and CDR2 is SMNVEV in the germline V gene (reference sequence). CDR3 nucleotide sequence: TGTGCCAGCAGTTTAGGAGGATCCTCCTACGAGCAGTACTTC. Translation: CASSLGGSSYEQYF.

The chain has TRBV30 and TRBJ1-1, with TRBD1 as a possible D gene (5 bases). The germline V and J ends were trimmed by 2 bases and 0 bases, with 7 bases remaining between them. Germline V gene data show CDR1 as GTSNPN and CDR2 as SVGIG (reference sequence). This CDR3 region has 13 residues. This CDR3 is CAWSRGVNTEAFF. Here the CDR3 DNA reads TGTGCCTGGAGTCGGGGGGTGAACACTGAAGCTTTCTTT.

The V and J genes are TRBV5-1 and TRBJ2-1; 9 nucleotides line up with TRBD1. In germline, CDR1 is SGHRS, CDR2 YFSETQ. Trimming removed 3 bases from V and 3 bases from J; junction bases left unmatched: 4. The CDR3 runs to 15 residues. The CDR3 loop is CASSSQGALYNEQFF. The CDR3 nucleotides read TGCGCCAGCAGCTCACAGGGGGCTCTCTACAATGAGCAGTTCTTC.

This chain joins TRBV5-5 and TRBJ1-1; 10 bases line up with TRBD1. Germline CDR1 SGHKS, CDR2 YYEKEE (reference sequence). V dropped 3 bases and J dropped 7; count of bases not matched to a gene: 9. The CDR3 length is 15 residues. The CDR3 nucleotides read TGTGCCAGCAGCTCCCCCCCGACAGGGGGCATTGAAGCTTTCTTT. This encodes CASSSPPTGGIEAFF.

The table lists this clone with a count of one. V gene TRBV5-6 combines with J gene TRBJ1-6; D remains ambiguous. The CDR3 loop spans 15 amino acids. The V and J ends lost 0 bases and 7 bases respectively, with 11 bases between them. The germline gives CDR1 SGHDT, CDR2 YYEEEE. CDR3: CASSLGQVGNSPLHF. For the CDR3, the DNA is TGTGCCAGCAGCTTGGGGCAGGTAGGAAATTCACCCCTCCACTTT. Together with reference TRBV5-6 and TRBJ1-6, the CDR3 gives the full variable domain: DAGVTQSPTHLIKTRGQQVTLRCSPKSGHDTVSWYQQALGQGPQFIFQYYEEEERQRGNFPDRFSGHQFPNYSSELNVNALLLGDSALYLCASSLGQVGNSPLHFGNGTRLTVT.

DNA for the CDR3: TGTGCCAGCAGCTTTTCGGCAAGCGGGGCCCCCTCCTACGAGCAGTACTTC. It yields the protein CASSFSASGAPSYEQYF. The chain has TRBV7-2 and TRBJ2-7; 7 positions agree with TRBD2. Germline V gives CDR1 SGHTA, CDR2 FQGNSA. V lost 3 bases and J lost 0; bases outside the gene matches: 11. The CDR3 loop spans 17 amino acids.

The CDR3 protein is CASSEDRGPSQPQHF. The CDR3 DNA reads TGTGCCAGCAGTGAAGACAGGGGTCCCTCGCAGCCCCAGCATTTT. This chain uses TRBV6-1 with TRBJ1-5, with TRBD1 identical over 7 bases. The CDR3 contains 15 residues. The germline V gene has CDR1 MNHNS and CDR2 SASEGT. J was trimmed by 7 bases and V by 1 base; bases with no gene match: 7.

The chain employs TRBV12-3 or TRBV12-4 and TRBJ2-5, with D unresolved. With 5 bases removed from V and 1 base from J, the gap between germline ends came to 8 bases. The CDR3 has 13 amino acids. The chain's CDR3 is CASSPLSQETQYF. DNA of the CDR3: TGTGCCAGCAGTCCACTTAGCCAAGAGACCCAGTACTTC.